Following are 9 T cell receptor beta chains from one sample sequenced in a study of CD8 T cells in Susac syndrome. An amount of RNA that ranged from roughly 0.45 to 1 ug was reverse transcribed with random hexamers. TCRdb fed the immunoSEQ multiplex PCR reads into MiXCR, producing one record per CDR3 protein. The table shows around 50,000 distinct CDR3 sequences, with around 93% occurring only once. Sequencing was carried out using CD8+ T cells from PBMCs. These receptors all come from a human donor in good health.

V and J are TRBV24-1 and TRBJ1-2, with 9 bases aligning to TRBD1. The V gene's germline CDR1 is KGHDR and CDR2 SFDVKD. After removal of 5 bases from V and 4 bases from J, the junction contained 10 bases not matched to a gene. The CDR3 has 16 residues. CDR3 residues: CATSGLQGARGYGYTF. The CDR3, as DNA: TGTGCCACCAGTGGACTACAGGGGGCCCGCGGCTATGGCTACACCTTC.

The gene calls are TRBV20-1 and TRBJ2-1; 12 bases fit TRBD2. Per the germline V gene, CDR1 is DFQATT and CDR2 is SNEGSKA (reference sequence). CDR3 size: 15 residues. The J segment lost 8 bases and the V segment lost 0 bases, leaving 5 bases of the junction unmatched. CDR3 nucleotide sequence: TGCAGTGCTAGAGATCTGACTAGCGGGAGCGATGAGCAGTTCTTC. This codes for CSARDLTSGSDEQFF.

The gene calls are TRBV9 and TRBJ1-2; a possible D gene is TRBD1 (5 bases). Germline V gives CDR1 SGDLS, CDR2 YYNGEE. V gave up 0 bases and J gave up 8 bases, with 17 bases separating them. The CDR3 extends over 15 amino acids. CDR3 DNA: TGTGCCAGCAGCGTAGTTGACAGCCCGTGGATGGGCTACACCTTC. Protein: CASSVVDSPWMGYTF.

This chain uses TRBV29-1 with TRBJ2-7, with 8 bases fitting TRBD1. The V and J ends lost 6 bases and 4 bases, in that order; junction bases with no gene match: 11. The germline V gene has CDR1 SQVTM and CDR2 ANQGSEA. The CDR3 length is 14 residues. The CDR3 is CSVYPGTGQYEQYF. The CDR3 nucleotides are TGCAGCGTCTATCCCGGGACAGGTCAATACGAGCAGTACTTC.

This clonotype has just a few counts. The chain carries TRBV7-2 and TRBJ1-2; D not resolved. Looked up from germline, CDR1 is SGHTA and CDR2 is FQGNSA. The CDR3 is 13 residues long. V was cut by 1 base and J by 7 bases, with 10 bases left in between. DNA for the CDR3: TGTGCCAGCAGCTTAGGAGTGTGGAGTGGCTACACCTTC. Translation: CASSLGVWSGYTF.

This chain joins TRBV5-4 and TRBJ2-7, with 8 bases matching TRBD2. Per the germline V gene, CDR1 is SGHNT and CDR2 is YYREEE (reference sequence). V was clipped by 6 bases and J by 5 bases; unmatched bases: 7. This CDR3 has 13 amino acids. CDR3: CASTPSGSHEQYF. CDR3 bases: TGTGCCAGCACCCCGAGCGGGAGCCACGAGCAGTACTTC.

This chain joins TRBV7-9 and TRBJ2-1; 8 bases are shared with TRBD2. This CDR3 spans 16 amino acids. Germline V CDR1 and CDR2: SEHNR, FQNEAQ (reference sequence). Trimming cost V 5 bases and J 2 bases; bases outside gene matches: 8. The CDR3 DNA reads TGTGCCAGCAGCCCCGAGCGGGAGAAACCCTACAATGAGCAGTTCTTC. Protein sequence: CASSPEREKPYNEQFF.

Comments on this clonotype: The conserved closing phenylalanine or tryptophan is absent in this CDR3, likely reflecting a read error. V and J are TRBV30 and TRBJ2-7, with D perhaps TRBD1 or TRBD2 (5 bases each). The CDR3 is 13 residues long. Trimming removed 2 bases at V and 0 bases at J, with 8 bases between. Looked up from germline, CDR1 is GTSNPN and CDR2 is SVGIG (reference sequence). CDR3 nucleotide sequence: TGTGCCTGGAGTCCAGGGAGCTCCTACGAGCAGTACCTC. Encoded protein: CAWSPGSSYEQYL.

The chain is built from TRBV19 and TRBJ2-1; 11 bases map to TRBD2. CDR1 and CDR2 from the germline V gene are LNHDA and SQIVND (reference sequence). Germline trimming cut 10 bases from V and 3 bases from J; bases unmatched to any gene: 8. The CDR3 spans 15 residues. The CDR3 region is CATGPGTSGYNEQFF. CDR3 DNA: TGTGCCACCGGACCCGGGACTAGCGGCTACAATGAGCAGTTCTTC. The entire variable domain, with the rest obtained from reference TRBV19 and TRBJ2-1, is as follows: DGGITQSPKYLFRKEGQNVTLSCEQNLNHDAMYWYRQDPGQGLRLIYYSQIVNDFQKGDIAEGYSVSREKKESFPLTVTSAQKNPTAFYLCATGPGTSGYNEQFFGPGTRLTVL.